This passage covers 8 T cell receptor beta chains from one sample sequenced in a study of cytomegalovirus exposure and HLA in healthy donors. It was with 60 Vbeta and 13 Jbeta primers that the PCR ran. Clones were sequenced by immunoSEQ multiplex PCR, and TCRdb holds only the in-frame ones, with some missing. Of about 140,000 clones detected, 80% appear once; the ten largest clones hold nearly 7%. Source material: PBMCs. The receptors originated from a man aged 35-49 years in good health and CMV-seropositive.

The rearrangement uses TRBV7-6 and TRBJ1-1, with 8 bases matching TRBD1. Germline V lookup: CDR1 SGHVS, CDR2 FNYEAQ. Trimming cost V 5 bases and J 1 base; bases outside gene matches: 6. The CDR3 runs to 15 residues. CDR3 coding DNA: TGTGCCAGCAGCCCTCTGGACAGGGCGAACACTGAAGCTTTCTTT. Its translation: CASSPLDRANTEAFF.

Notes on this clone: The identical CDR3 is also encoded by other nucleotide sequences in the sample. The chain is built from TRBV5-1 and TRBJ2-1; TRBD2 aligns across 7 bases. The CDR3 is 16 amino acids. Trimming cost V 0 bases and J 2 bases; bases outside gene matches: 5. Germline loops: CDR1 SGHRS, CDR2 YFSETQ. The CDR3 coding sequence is TGCGCCAGCAGCTTGGTCGGCGGGAGAGCCTACAATGAGCAGTTCTTC. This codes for CASSLVGGRAYNEQFF.

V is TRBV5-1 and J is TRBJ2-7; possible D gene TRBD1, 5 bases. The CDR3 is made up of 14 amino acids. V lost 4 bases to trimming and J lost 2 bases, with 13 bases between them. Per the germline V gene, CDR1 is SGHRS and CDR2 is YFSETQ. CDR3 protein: CASSGTGATYEQYF. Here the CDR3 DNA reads TGCGCCAGCAGCGGTACAGGAGCCACCTACGAGCAGTACTTC.

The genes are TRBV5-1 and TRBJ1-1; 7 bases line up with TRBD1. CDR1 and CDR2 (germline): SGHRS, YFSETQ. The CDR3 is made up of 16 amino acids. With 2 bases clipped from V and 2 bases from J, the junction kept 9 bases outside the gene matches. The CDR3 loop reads CASSFSGTAINTEAFF. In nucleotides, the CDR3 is TGCGCCAGCAGCTTTTCCGGGACAGCTATTAACACTGAAGCTTTCTTT.

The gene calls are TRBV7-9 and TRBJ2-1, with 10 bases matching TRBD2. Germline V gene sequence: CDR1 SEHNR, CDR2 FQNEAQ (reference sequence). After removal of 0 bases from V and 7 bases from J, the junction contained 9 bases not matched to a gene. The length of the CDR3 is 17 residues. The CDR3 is CASSLAPPAGGKNEQFF. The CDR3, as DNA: TGTGCCAGCAGCTTAGCCCCCCCAGCGGGAGGGAAAAATGAGCAGTTCTTC.

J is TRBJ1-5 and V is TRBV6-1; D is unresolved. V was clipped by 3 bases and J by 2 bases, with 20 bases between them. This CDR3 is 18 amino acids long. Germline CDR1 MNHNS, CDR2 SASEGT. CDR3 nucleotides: TGTGCCAGCAGTGATGGGGTAAGGCGGGAGCCCCGCAATCAGCCCCAGCATTTT. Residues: CASSDGVRREPRNQPQHF.

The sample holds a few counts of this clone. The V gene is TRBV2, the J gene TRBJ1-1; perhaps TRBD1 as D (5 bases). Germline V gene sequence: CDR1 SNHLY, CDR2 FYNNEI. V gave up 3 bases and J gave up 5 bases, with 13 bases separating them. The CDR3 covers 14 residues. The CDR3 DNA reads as TGTGCCAGCAGTGATTTGGGGGGAAGAACTGAAGCTTTCTTT. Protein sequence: CASSDLGGRTEAFF. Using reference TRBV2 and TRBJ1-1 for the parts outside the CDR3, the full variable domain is EPEVTQTPSHQVTQMGQEVILRCVPISNHLYFYWYRQILGQKVEFLVSFYNNEISEKSEIFDDQFSVERPDGSNFTLKIRSTKLEDSAMYFCASSDLGGRTEAFFGQGTRLTVV.

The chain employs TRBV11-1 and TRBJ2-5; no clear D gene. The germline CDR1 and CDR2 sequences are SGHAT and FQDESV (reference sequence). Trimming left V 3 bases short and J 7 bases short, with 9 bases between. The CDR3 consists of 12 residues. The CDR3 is CASSFQPGTQYF. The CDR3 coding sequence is TGTGCCAGCAGCTTTCAACCGGGGACCCAGTACTTC. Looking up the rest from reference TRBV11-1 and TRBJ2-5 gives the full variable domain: EAEVAQSPRYKITEKSQAVAFWCDPISGHATLYWYRQILGQGPELLVQFQDESVVDDSQLPKDRFSAERLKGVDSTLKIQPAELGDSAMYLCASSFQPGTQYFGPGTRLLVL.